Listed here are 17 T cell receptor beta chains from one sample, sequenced in a study of cytomegalovirus exposure and HLA in healthy donors. Vbeta (60) and Jbeta (13) primers were used in the PCR. Measured with immunoSEQ multiplex PCR; TCRdb has only the in-frame clones, and not every one. The sample consists of about 200,000 clones, 82% of them appearing once. The specimen sequenced was PBMCs. Source of these receptors: a boy between 2 and 15 years old in good health and CMV-seronegative.

The table lists this clone with a count of one. The chain joins TRBV9 to TRBJ2-3; weak D call: TRBD2 (6 bases). The CDR3 extends over 14 amino acids. The germline V gene encodes CDR1 SGDLS and CDR2 YYNGEE. Trimming removed 7 bases at V and 2 bases at J, with 14 bases between. In nucleotides, the CDR3 is TGTGCCAGCCCTAGAGGGACTCACACAGATACGCAGTATTTT. It encodes CASPRGTHTDTQYF.

The count of this clone is one. The V gene is TRBV5-1, the J gene TRBJ1-1, with 8 bases matching TRBD1. Germline V gives CDR1 SGHRS, CDR2 YFSETQ. Germline trimming cut 7 bases from V and 0 bases from J; bases unmatched to any gene: 2. The length of the CDR3 is 13 residues. The CDR3 sequence is CASSTGVNTEAFF. DNA of the CDR3: TGCGCCAGCTCGACAGGGGTGAACACTGAAGCTTTCTTT.

The chain combines TRBV7-2 with TRBJ1-1; D not certain. CDR3 length equals 13 residues. V was shortened by 5 bases and J by 5 bases, with 12 bases between the two germline ends. Germline CDR1 and CDR2: SGHTA and FQGNSA. In DNA form, the CDR3 reads TGTGCCAGCAGCCCACGGACGGGAACTGAAGCTTTCTTT. Translated: CASSPRTGTEAFF.

This clone was picked up a small number of times. This rearrangement joins TRBV2 to TRBJ2-3, with TRBD1 as a possible D gene (6 bases). The V and J ends lost 11 bases and 0 bases respectively, with 9 bases between them. Germline assignment: CDR1 SNHLY and CDR2 FYNNEI. This CDR3 spans 12 amino acids. The CDR3, as DNA: TGTGCCTCCAGGGGAAGCACAGATACGCAGTATTTT. Amino acids: CASRGSTDTQYF.

The J gene is TRBJ2-7, the V gene TRBV6-5, with TRBD1 identical over 7 bases. The CDR3 sequence is 13 residues long. The germline gives CDR1 MNHEY, CDR2 SVGAGI. V lost 0 bases, J lost 6 bases, and 2 bases stayed unmatched. CDR3 coding DNA: TGTGCCAGCAGTTACTCGACAGGGCTCGAGCAGTACTTC. Translation: CASSYSTGLEQYF.

The rearrangement uses TRBV20-1 and TRBJ2-5; D is uncertain. The DNA end is a closer match to TRBJ2-7, so the J assignment may be wrong. Germline V CDR1 and CDR2: DFQATT, SNEGSKA (reference sequence). This CDR3 comprises 11 residues. The CDR3 sequence: CSASTEYEQYF. The CDR3 nucleotides read TGCAGTGCTAGTACAGAGTACGAGCAGTACTTC.

The chain joins TRBV18 to TRBJ1-2; 8 nucleotides agree with TRBD1. The germline V gene encodes CDR1 KGHSH and CDR2 LQKENI. The CDR3 sequence is 14 residues long. The trim removed 3 bases at V and 5 bases at J, leaving 5 bases unmatched. The CDR3 DNA reads TGTGCCAGCTCACCTCAGACAGGGGAATATGGCTACACCTTC. It translates to CASSPQTGEYGYTF.

V usage is TRBV12-5 and J usage is TRBJ2-1, with D possibly being TRBD2 (7 bases). V lost 3 bases and J 5 bases, leaving 11 bases between the germline ends. The germline V gene has CDR1 LGHNT and CDR2 FRNRAP. The CDR3 covers 14 residues. The CDR3 loop is CASGFGGGHNEQFF. CDR3 sequence (DNA): TGTGCTAGTGGTTTTGGCGGGGGCCACAATGAGCAGTTCTTC. The complete variable domain, with remaining parts taken from reference TRBV12-5 and TRBJ2-1, reads DARVTQTPRHKVTEMGQEVTMRCQPILGHNTVFWYRQTMMQGLELLAYFRNRAPLDDSGMPKDRFSAEMPDATLATLKIQPSEPRDSAVYFCASGFGGGHNEQFFGPGTRLTVL.

This clone turned up a few times. The J gene is TRBJ2-3, the V gene TRBV7-2; TRBD2 matches at 8 bases. V trimming: 1 base; J trimming: 5 bases; junction bases outside the gene matches: 5. The CDR3 contains 15 residues. The V gene's germline CDR1 is SGHTA and CDR2 FQGNSA. In DNA form, the CDR3 reads TGTGCCAGCAGCTTAGAGCCGGGGGGGCGAGATACGCAGTATTTT. Translated, it gives CASSLEPGGRDTQYF.

V usage is TRBV7-2 and J usage is TRBJ2-5, with D possibly matching TRBD1 (5 bases). With 5 bases removed from V and 3 bases from J, the gap between germline ends came to 25 bases. This CDR3 comprises 18 residues. CDR1 is SGHTA and CDR2 is FQGNSA in the germline V gene. The CDR3 DNA sequence: TGTGCCAGCAGCCCGCATCCCTCAGGGATCGGGTTTAAAGAGACCCAGTACTTC. It codes for CASSPHPSGIGFKETQYF.

The chain carries TRBV11-2 and TRBJ2-1; 7 bases map to TRBD1. The CDR3 covers 14 residues. Germline V gene sequence: CDR1 SGHAT, CDR2 FQNNGV. V trimming: 5 bases; J trimming: 3 bases; junction bases outside the gene matches: 4. The DNA for the CDR3 is TGTGCCAGCAGCCGTAGACAGGGCTACAATGAGCAGTTCTTC. As protein: CASSRRQGYNEQFF.

The rearrangement joins TRBV5-1 to TRBJ2-3; D is perhaps TRBD2 (5 bases). With 0 bases removed from V and 5 bases from J, the gap between germline ends came to 10 bases. There are 14 residues in the CDR3. Per germline, CDR1 SGHRS and CDR2 YFSETQ. DNA for the CDR3: TGCGCCAGCAGCTTGGGCTCGGGATTAGATACGCAGTATTTT. It specifies CASSLGSGLDTQYF.

This chain uses TRBV5-1 with TRBJ1-1; 9 bases are shared with TRBD1. The germline V gene has CDR1 SGHRS and CDR2 YFSETQ. The trim removed 3 bases at V and 11 bases at J, leaving 14 bases unmatched. This CDR3 comprises 15 residues. CDR3 sequence (DNA): TGCGCCAGCAGCTACGACAGGGGGAGGGACGGGAACGCTTTCTTT. This encodes CASSYDRGRDGNAFF.

V gene TRBV19 combines with J gene TRBJ2-3, with 8 bases lining up with TRBD1. The V segment lost 7 bases and the J segment 4 bases; nucleotides outside the gene matches: 7. The CDR3 loop spans 14 amino acids. CDR1 and CDR2 from the germline V gene are LNHDA and SQIVND (reference sequence). The CDR3 DNA is TGTGCCAGTACATGGGACAGGCGCGCAGATACGCAGTATTTT. It is translated as CASTWDRRADTQYF.

The rearrangement uses TRBV10-3 and TRBJ2-1; no clear D gene. Germline V CDR1 and CDR2: ENHRY, SYGVKD. The CDR3 length is 16 residues. The ends were cut back, 3 bases at V and 8 bases at J, with 20 bases in the middle. Here the CDR3 DNA reads TGTGCCATCAGTGATAGTTCGGTAAAGGCTGGGCATGAGCAGTTCTTC. Its protein is CAISDSSVKAGHEQFF.

The rearrangement links TRBV7-2 to TRBJ2-7; 9 bases match TRBD2. V was pared by 3 bases and J by 3 bases, with 3 bases of the junction left unmatched. This CDR3 has 14 amino acids. CDR1 is SGHTA and CDR2 is FQGNSA in the germline V gene. The CDR3 loop is CASSFASGNYEQYF. As DNA, the CDR3 is TGTGCCAGCAGCTTCGCTAGCGGGAACTACGAGCAGTACTTC.

Points on this clone: A junction end diverges from the germline sequence, so it may reflect a read error. The chain carries TRBV7-9 and TRBJ1-1; a possible D gene is TRBD1 (5 bases). The CDR3 runs 15 residues. Germline V gives CDR1 SEHNR, CDR2 FQNEAQ (reference sequence). This CDR3 is CSSSLVGQLNTEAFF. The CDR3 DNA reads TGTTCCAGCAGCTTAGTGGGGCAGTTGAACACTGAAGCTTTCTTT.